This is a list of T cell receptor beta chains from one sample in a study of CD8+CD57+ T cells in acquired aplastic anemia. TCRdb recomputed calls from the reads with MiXCR, one row per CDR3 protein. The table lists 200,000 or so distinct CDR3 sequences, around 65% of them singletons. Sequencing input: sorted CD4+, CD8+, or CD8+CD57+ T cells (not recorded which) from PBMCs. All receptors derive from a human donor with severe aplastic anemia or a healthy control (not recorded which). Both conserved end residues are part of each CDR3. Each record gives: J gene, clone size, D gene, V gene, CDR3 DNA, CDR3 protein. The D gene is left open where the match is weak. Not every row has a clone size; where given, it reads once, few, many or a size class.

TRBJ1-5,.,.,TRBV24-1,TGTGCCACCGGTGATACAGGCCAAAATCAGCCCCAGCATTTT,CATGDTGQNQPQHF
TRBJ2-1,.,.,TRBV6-2/TRBV6-3,TGTGCCAGCGGTGGCGGAGAGCAGTTCTTC,CASGGGEQFF
TRBJ2-2,.,.,TRBV7-2,TGTGCCAGCAGCCACGCAAGATCCCCCGTTACCGGGGAGCTGTTTTTT,CASSHARSPVTGELFF
TRBJ1-5,.,.,TRBV19,TGTGCCAGTACGAGGGAGTACTATAATCAGCCCCAGCATTTT,CASTREYYNQPQHF
TRBJ1-5,.,TRBD1,TRBV2,TGTGCCAGCAGTGAAGTGAGGACAGGGATCAGCACTCAGCCCCAGCATTTT,CASSEVRTGISTQPQHF
TRBJ2-1,.,TRBD2,TRBV7-3,TGTGCCAGCAGCTTAGCACTAGCGGTATTCTACAATGAGCAGTTCTTC,CASSLALAVFYNEQFF
TRBJ1-6,.,.,TRBV9,TGTGCCAGCAGCGTAGTGGCAGGGCCGATTTCACCCCTCCACTTT,CASSVVAGPISPLHF
TRBJ2-7,.,TRBD2,TRBV11-3,TGTGCCAGCAGCTTAGGCGACACTGGGACTAGCGGCTCCTACGAGCAGTACTTC,CASSLGDTGTSGSYEQYF
TRBJ2-7,many,.,TRBV14,TGTGCCAGCAGCCAAGTTGACGGACCCTACGAGCAGTACTTC,CASSQVDGPYEQYF
TRBJ2-5,.,TRBD2,TRBV20-1,TGCAGTGCGCGAGCTCTAGCGGGGGGGGAAGAGACCCAGTACTTC,CSARALAGGEETQYF
TRBJ2-5,.,TRBD2,TRBV5-1,TGCGCCAGCAGCCCCCCGGGTAGCGGGATTCCGGAGACCCAGTACTTC,CASSPPGSGIPETQYF
TRBJ2-5,.,.,TRBV10-3,TGTGCCAGCAGTCAGTTTGACGTACTAGAGACCCAGTACTTC,CASSQFDVLETQYF
TRBJ1-1,.,.,TRBV6-5,TGTGCCAGCAGTTACTCAGGGGGGCGCACTGAAGCTTTCTTT,CASSYSGGRTEAFF
TRBJ1-2,.,TRBD1,TRBV6-5,TGTGCCAGCAGCCCCAGTAGGACAGGGGGCATCACTGGCTACACCTTC,CASSPSRTGGITGYTF
TRBJ1-5,.,TRBD1,TRBV2,TGTGCCGGACACAGGGGACCTAATCAGCCCCAGCATTTT,CAGHRGPNQPQHF
TRBJ2-7,few,.,TRBV5-1,TGCGCCAGCAGCTTCGGACGCACTTCCTACGAGCAGTACTTC,CASSFGRTSYEQYF